These T cell receptor beta chains were read from a single sample in a study of T cells after yellow fever vaccination. Via MiXCR, TCRdb re-called the 5' RACE reads, giving one row per CDR3 protein. The data show 250,000 to 400,000 distinct CDR3 sequences, over 4% seen once. The starting material was PBMCs, obtained 5 days after the yellow fever booster vaccination. These TCRs come from a man aged 18-30 years who received the YFV17D yellow fever vaccine. The CDR3 runs from the conserved cysteine through the conserved F or W. A D gene is named only where the DNA matches it firmly. Part of the rows lack a size; the others show once, few, many or a class for expanded clones.

clone size | J gene | D gene | V gene | CDR3 protein | CDR3 DNA
many | TRBJ1-6 | NA | TRBV2 | CASSLARGYNSPLHF | TGTGCCAGCAGTCTTGCGCGGGGATATAATTCACCCCTCCACTTT
few | TRBJ1-1 | NA | TRBV7-2 | CASSSGSGSGPSYMNTEAFF | TGTGCCAGCAGCAGTGGGTCAGGGAGCGGCCCATCATACATGAACACTGAAGCTTTCTTT
few | TRBJ2-7 | NA | TRBV4-3 | CASSQVRDTNEQYF | TGCGCCAGCAGCCAGGTCCGAGACACCAACGAGCAGTACTTC
few | TRBJ1-2 | NA | TRBV5-1 | CASSSLRQGMNYGYTF | TGCGCCAGCAGCTCCCTACGGCAGGGGATGAACTATGGCTACACCTTC
NA | TRBJ2-5 | NA | TRBV7-8 | CASSLKRIDRTQETQYF | TGTGCCAGCAGCTTAAAACGAATCGACAGGACCCAAGAGACCCAGTACTTC
NA | TRBJ2-6 | TRBD2 | TRBV4-2 | CASSLNGAGVSSGANVLTF | TGTGCCAGCAGCCTTAACGGTGCGGGGGTGAGCTCTGGGGCCAACGTCCTGACTTTC
NA | TRBJ2-1 | NA | TRBV6-2/TRBV6-3 | CASRTDGQTYNEQFF | TGTGCCAGCAGAACGGACGGGCAAACCTACAATGAGCAGTTCTTC
NA | TRBJ2-3 | TRBD2 | TRBV7-2 | CASSLSSVLGLAAKESTDTQYF | TGTGCCAGCAGCTTATCGTCTGTCCTCGGACTAGCGGCCAAAGAAAGCACAGATACGCAGTATTTT
few | TRBJ1-5 | NA | TRBV2 | CASRAPDSQPQHF | TGTGCCAGCAGGGCCCCGGACAGTCAGCCCCAGCATTTT
NA | TRBJ2-5 | NA | TRBV2 | CASSGVGGLGETQYF | TGTGCCAGCAGTGGCGTCGGGGGGCTAGGAGAGACCCAGTACTTC
NA | TRBJ2-2 | NA | TRBV15 | CATSRAKGRGRWTGELFF | TGTGCCACCAGCAGAGCGAAAGGCCGGGGGCGATGGACCGGGGAGCTGTTTTTT
few | TRBJ2-7 | TRBD1 | TRBV7-2 | CASSLAVGQGRGEQYF | TGTGCCAGCAGCTTAGCGGTGGGACAGGGTCGCGGGGAGCAGTACTTC
NA | TRBJ2-6 | NA | TRBV6-1 | CASSRGLSGANVLTF | TGTGCCAGCAGTCGGGGGCTTTCAGGGGCCAACGTCCTGACTTTC
NA | TRBJ2-2 | NA | TRBV20-1 | CSAISHSSFANTGELFF | TGCAGTGCTATTTCTCACAGTTCCTTCGCGAACACCGGGGAGCTGTTTTTT
many | TRBJ2-7 | TRBD2 | TRBV7-2 | CASSLGPPKVGGAYEQYF | TGTGCCAGCAGCTTAGGGCCCCCAAAAGTCGGGGGGGCCTACGAGCAGTACTTC
few | TRBJ1-1 | NA | TRBV12-3/TRBV12-4 | CASRFQTAMNTEAFF | TGTGCCAGCCGGTTTCAGACAGCCATGAACACTGAAGCTTTCTTT
many | TRBJ1-1 | NA | TRBV12-3/TRBV12-4 | CASSLIQGNTEAFF | TGTGCCAGCAGTCTTATACAGGGGAACACTGAAGCTTTCTTT
NA | TRBJ1-4 | NA | TRBV4-3 | CASSQPGVEKLFF | TGCGCCAGCAGCCAGCCCGGGGTCGAAAAACTGTTTTTT
NA | TRBJ2-4 | NA | TRBV2 | CASIGTSAKNIQYF | TGTGCCAGCATAGGGACATCAGCCAAAAACATTCAGTACTTC
NA | TRBJ2-3 | TRBD1 | TRBV29-1 | CSVDPGGAMHGDTQYF | TGCAGCGTTGACCCAGGGGGCGCAATGCATGGAGATACGCAGTATTTT
NA | TRBJ2-2 | TRBD2 | TRBV5-1 | CASSPGGATGELFF | TGCGCCAGCAGCCCCGGGGGGGCCACCGGGGAGCTGTTTTTT
few | TRBJ2-3 | TRBD2 | TRBV10-3 | CAIASGLAGTDTQYF | TGTGCCATTGCCTCGGGACTAGCGGGCACAGATACGCAGTATTTT
NA | TRBJ1-3 | NA | TRBV18 | CASSPSTGNSGNTIYF | TGTGCCAGCTCACCCTCGACAGGCAATTCTGGAAACACCATATATTTT
few | TRBJ2-5 | TRBD2 | TRBV6-2/TRBV6-3 | CASSWMGGTNQYF | TGTGCCAGCAGTTGGATGGGAGGGACTAACCAGTACTTC
NA | TRBJ2-5 | TRBD2 | TRBV7-2 | CASSLDQGGQETQYF | TGTGCCAGCAGCTTAGATCAGGGAGGGCAAGAGACCCAGTACTTC
many | TRBJ2-1 | TRBD2 | TRBV6-2/TRBV6-3 | CAKTSGGISYNEQFF | TGTGCCAAGACTAGCGGGGGTATCTCCTACAATGAGCAGTTCTTC
NA | TRBJ2-3 | TRBD2 | TRBV7-2 | CASSLAAGGTTDTQYF | TGTGCCAGCAGCTTAGCTGCGGGGGGAACCACAGATACGCAGTATTTT
few | TRBJ2-2 | NA | TRBV7-2 | CASRPPSSVGIGELFF | TGTGCCAGCAGGCCCCCCTCCAGCGTCGGTATCGGGGAGCTGTTTTTT
NA | TRBJ2-1 | NA | TRBV6-5 | CASSYWGGLSEQFF | TGTGCCAGCAGTTACTGGGGGGGGCTATCTGAGCAGTTCTTC
NA | TRBJ1-5 | NA | TRBV19 | CASSGQKGNQPQHF | TGTGCCAGTAGCGGGCAGAAGGGCAATCAGCCCCAGCATTTT
few | TRBJ2-1 | TRBD2 | TRBV4-2 | CASSQQTSGGPLYNEQFF | TGTGCCAGCAGCCAACAGACTAGCGGGGGACCTCTCTACAATGAGCAGTTCTTC
few | TRBJ2-3 | TRBD2 | TRBV7-2 | CASRLSGGAADTQYF | TGTGCCAGCAGACTAAGCGGGGGGGCTGCAGATACGCAGTATTTT
many | TRBJ2-1 | NA | TRBV20-1 | CSASTHRGVSYNEQFF | TGCAGTGCTAGCACCCATAGGGGGGTCTCCTACAATGAGCAGTTCTTC
many | TRBJ1-2 | NA | TRBV4-1 | CASSHGGGDGYTF | TGCGCCAGCAGCCATGGGGGGGGTGATGGCTACACCTTC
many | TRBJ1-1 | NA | TRBV29-1 | CSARQTNTEAFF | TGCAGCGCTAGACAGACGAACACTGAAGCTTTCTTT
NA | TRBJ2-3 | NA | TRBV20-1 | CSANTDTQYF | TGCAGTGCTAACACAGATACGCAGTATTTT
many | TRBJ2-2 | NA | TRBV12-3/TRBV12-4 | CASTPNTGELFF | TGTGCCAGCACCCCCAACACCGGGGAGCTGTTTTTT
few | TRBJ1-4 | NA | TRBV9 | CASSEEGHLNEKLFF | TGTGCCAGCAGCGAGGAGGGACATCTTAATGAAAAACTGTTTTTT
NA | TRBJ2-5 | NA | TRBV23-1 | CASSQSVPGQGQETQYF | TGCGCCAGCAGTCAATCGGTTCCGGGTCAAGGGCAAGAGACCCAGTACTTC
few | TRBJ1-6 | NA | TRBV6-5 | CASSYSQFTYNSPLHF | TGTGCCAGCAGTTACTCACAGTTTACCTATAATTCACCCCTCCACTTT
NA | TRBJ1-4 | NA | TRBV5-1 | CASSRGLGNEKLFF | TGCGCCAGCAGCCGGGGGCTGGGTAATGAAAAACTGTTTTTT
NA | TRBJ1-6 | NA | TRBV4-3 | CASSQAEESPLHF | TGCGCCAGCAGCCAAGCGGAGGAATCACCCCTCCACTTT
NA | TRBJ1-3 | NA | TRBV20-1 | CSATRERQAYSGNTIYF | TGCAGTGCCACGCGGGAAAGACAGGCCTACTCTGGAAACACCATATATTTT
many | TRBJ1-6 | NA | TRBV3-1 | CASSQDPHGSYNSPLHF | TGTGCCAGCAGCCAAGATCCACATGGCAGCTATAATTCACCCCTCCACTTT
few | TRBJ2-3 | TRBD2 | TRBV19 | CASSIALAGEGISTDTQYF | TGTGCCAGTAGTATCGCGCTAGCGGGAGAAGGGATCTCCACAGATACGCAGTATTTT
NA | TRBJ1-1 | NA | TRBV6-5 | CASRRANTEAFF | TGTGCCAGCCGGCGCGCGAACACTGAAGCTTTCTTT
NA | TRBJ2-7 | NA | TRBV19 | CASSVRDTGYEQYF | TGTGCCAGTAGTGTCCGGGACACGGGCTACGAGCAGTACTTC
few | TRBJ2-1 | NA | TRBV15 | CATSRSSYNEQFF | TGTGCCACCAGCCGGAGCTCCTACAATGAGCAGTTCTTC
few | TRBJ1-1 | TRBD1 | TRBV7-9 | CASSSRGADPMNTEAFF | TGTGCCAGCAGCTCCAGGGGGGCTGACCCCATGAACACTGAAGCTTTCTTT
few | TRBJ2-2 | TRBD1 | TRBV28 | CASSLGGTGAGELFF | TGTGCCAGCAGTTTAGGGGGGACAGGGGCCGGGGAGCTGTTTTTT
many | TRBJ2-1 | TRBD2 | TRBV5-1 | CASSPKGLAGGPHNEQFF | TGCGCCAGCAGCCCGAAAGGACTAGCGGGGGGGCCGCACAATGAGCAGTTCTTC
few | TRBJ1-1 | NA | TRBV4-3 | CASSQETRVVRAFF | TGCGCCAGCAGCCAAGAGACCAGGGTAGTTCGAGCTTTCTTT
few | TRBJ1-5 | TRBD1 | TRBV12-3/TRBV12-4 | CASSSGQGRPQHF | TGTGCCAGCAGTTCGGGACAGGGACGGCCCCAGCATTTT